These 23 T cell receptor beta chains came from one sample sequenced in a study of T cell clonotyping in hematopoietic cell transplantation. Sequenced by immunoSEQ multiplex PCR; TCRdb stores in-frame clones only, minus some. This sample has about 36,000 clones; around 90% occur once, and the top ten carry nearly 2%. The sample was peripheral blood mononuclear cells. All receptors come from a middle-aged woman in good health. Some clones in this sample may be carry-over from other donors' samples.

The chain uses TRBV19 and TRBJ1-2; 9 bases align to TRBD1. Unmatched junction bases numbered 12, after V lost 5 bases and J lost 8 bases. Germline V CDR1 and CDR2: LNHDA, SQIVND (reference sequence). The CDR3 contains 15 residues. In DNA form, the CDR3 reads TGTGCCAGTAGTCTTCCGGGACAGGGCCTTTTGGGCTACACCTTC. It yields the protein CASSLPGQGLLGYTF.

This rearrangement joins TRBV11-3 to TRBJ1-1; D uncertain. The CDR3 contains 13 residues. CDR1 is SGHNT and CDR2 is YENEEA in the germline V gene. V shed 4 bases and J shed 3 bases, with 9 bases lying between them. The CDR3 DNA follows: TGTGCCAGCAGCTCCGACATTCACACTGAAGCTTTCTTT. As protein: CASSSDIHTEAFF. Filled out from reference TRBV11-3 and TRBJ1-1, the complete variable domain reads EAGVVQSPRYKIIEKKQPVAFWCNPISGHNTLYWYLQNLGQGPELLIRYENEEAVDDSQLPKDRFSAERLKGVDSTLKIQPAELGDSAVYLCASSSDIHTEAFFGQGTRLTVV.

V gene TRBV29-1 combines with J gene TRBJ2-7, with TRBD1 matching over 8 bases. In germline, CDR1 is SQVTM, CDR2 ANQGSEA. V lost 4 bases, J lost 6 bases, and 5 bases stayed unmatched. The CDR3 spans 12 residues. The DNA for the CDR3 is TGCAGCGTTGCGGACAGGGCGCTCGAGCAGTACTTC. Residues: CSVADRALEQYF.

The chain recombines TRBV4-3 with TRBJ1-3, with D tentatively TRBD1 (6 bases). The CDR3 spans 16 residues. The germline V and J ends were trimmed by 0 bases and 2 bases, with 11 bases remaining between them. The V gene's germline CDR1 is LGHNA and CDR2 YSLEER. DNA for the CDR3: TGCGCCAGCAGCCAAGACGGGGCAGGGGCTGGAAACACCATATATTTT. This translates into CASSQDGAGAGNTIYF.

This chain uses TRBV29-1 with TRBJ2-5; no clear D. V lost 6 bases and J lost 1, with 9 bases in between. Germline V lookup: CDR1 SQVTM, CDR2 ANQGSEA. The CDR3 spans 12 residues. CDR3 sequence: CSVPSAQETQYF. The DNA of the CDR3 is TGCAGCGTGCCGTCTGCCCAAGAGACCCAGTACTTC.

V is TRBV5-1 and J is TRBJ2-7; 10 bases are shared with TRBD2. V shed 4 bases, J shed 6 bases, and the junction held 13 bases outside the gene matches. The CDR3 is 16 residues long. The V gene's germline CDR1 is SGHRS and CDR2 YFSETQ. CDR3 coding DNA: TGCGCCAGCAGCACTGGGGGCCTAGCGGGAGCCACCGAGCAGTACTTC. Its translation: CASSTGGLAGATEQYF.

This CDR3 is CASSPATGASGTEAFF. Here the CDR3 DNA reads TGTGCCAGCAGCCCCGCGACAGGGGCCTCGGGCACTGAAGCTTTCTTT. The V gene is TRBV5-6, the J gene TRBJ1-1; 8 positions match TRBD1. V lost 4 bases, J lost 4 bases, and 12 bases stayed unmatched. Germline V gives CDR1 SGHDT, CDR2 YYEEEE. This CDR3 has 16 amino acids.

The genes are TRBV28 and TRBJ2-7, with 9 positions matching TRBD1. Germline V gene lookup returns CDR1 MDHEN and CDR2 SYDVKM. The V segment lost 5 bases and the J segment 6 bases; nucleotides outside the gene matches: 11. This CDR3 is 15 amino acids long. CDR3 sequence (DNA): TGTGCCAGCAGTAGGACTCCGGGACAGGGCGGCGAGCAGTACTTC. This translates into CASSRTPGQGGEQYF.

This chain connects TRBV6-1 to TRBJ2-7; 11 positions match TRBD2. The CDR3 spans 16 residues. Germline CDR1 MNHNS, CDR2 SASEGT. The ends lost 4 bases at V and 0 bases at J; junction bases unmatched: 5. DNA of the CDR3: TGTGCCAGCAGTGGGGGACTAGCGGAGGGCTCCTACGAGCAGTACTTC. Translating gives CASSGGLAEGSYEQYF.

The chain uses TRBV5-1 and TRBJ1-4; D is unclear. Looked up from germline, CDR1 is SGHRS and CDR2 is YFSETQ. CDR3 length equals 14 residues. Trimming removed 4 bases at V and 0 bases at J, with 7 bases between. CDR3 loop: CASSPGATNEKLFF. The CDR3 coding sequence is TGCGCCAGCAGCCCCGGCGCAACTAATGAAAAACTGTTTTTT.

The chain links TRBV21-1 to TRBJ1-2; the DNA was not compared with TRBD1, the D call given in the table. TRBV21-1 is a pseudogene. CDR3 length equals 13 residues. CDR3 protein: CASSKVTGYGYTF. CDR3 sequence (DNA): TGTGCCAGCAGCAAAGTGACAGGCTATGGCTACACCTTC.

The V call is TRBV7-2, the J call TRBJ2-3; D gene uncertain. The CDR3 sequence is 12 residues long. CDR1 is SGHTA, CDR2 FQGNSA, per germline. Trimming stripped 5 bases from V and 4 bases from J, with 7 bases between. CDR3 nucleotide sequence: TGTGCCAGCAGCCCCCTCGCAGATACGCAGTATTTT. Translation: CASSPLADTQYF.

A few counts support this clone. This chain uses TRBV30 with TRBJ1-3; D is unclear. V lost 0 bases and J lost 0, with 30 bases in between. The germline V gene encodes CDR1 GTSNPN and CDR2 SVGIG (reference sequence). This CDR3 is 22 amino acids long. The CDR3: CAWSVPLGTNLPTRTSGNTIYF. DNA for the CDR3: TGTGCCTGGAGTGTACCCCTTGGCACCAATCTCCCGACACGTACCTCTGGAAACACCATATATTTT.

The chain joins TRBV7-2 to TRBJ1-2; a weak D match, TRBD1 (5 bases). Trimming left V 5 bases short and J 0 bases short, with 16 bases between. The germline V gene encodes CDR1 SGHTA and CDR2 FQGNSA. The CDR3 runs to 16 residues. CDR3 loop: CASSRPRGASNYGYTF. DNA for the CDR3: TGTGCCAGCAGCCGCCCACGCGGGGCCTCTAACTATGGCTACACCTTC.

The V call is TRBV7-3, the J call TRBJ2-1; tentatively, D is TRBD2 (7 bases). Germline-derived CDR1 and CDR2 are SGHTA and FQGTGA. The CDR3 extends over 14 amino acids. The ends were cut back, 8 bases at V and 9 bases at J, with 20 bases in the middle. Here the CDR3 reads CASGPMGGPVEQFF. The CDR3 nucleotides are TGTGCCAGCGGCCCGATGGGGGGGCCTGTTGAGCAGTTCTTC.

This chain uses TRBV11-3 with TRBJ2-7; D possibly corresponds to TRBD2 (6 bases). From germline, CDR1 is SGHNT and CDR2 YENEEA. Trimming removed 1 base from V and 6 bases from J, with 13 bases in between. The CDR3 length is 14 residues. In DNA form, the CDR3 reads TGTGCCAGCAGCTTAGGGGGGGATGTCGTCGAGCAGTACTTC. It yields the protein CASSLGGDVVEQYF.

A few counts support this clone. The J gene is TRBJ1-2, the V gene TRBV6-1; D is perhaps TRBD1 (5 bases). Trimming shortened V by 3 bases and J by 4 bases, and 9 bases separated the two germline ends. Germline CDR1 is MNHNS and CDR2 is SASEGT. There are 13 residues in the CDR3. The CDR3 sequence is CASSEIQGYGYTF. As DNA, the CDR3 is TGTGCCAGCAGTGAGATCCAGGGCTATGGCTACACCTTC.

The V gene is TRBV5-6, the J gene TRBJ2-1, with 9 bases aligning to TRBD2. The V gene's germline CDR1 is SGHDT and CDR2 YYEEEE. J gave up 4 bases and V 4 bases, and 6 bases lay outside the gene matches. CDR3 length: 15 residues. The DNA for the CDR3 is TGTGCCAGCAGCACCCTAGCGGGATCGTACAATGAGCAGTTCTTC. Translated: CASSTLAGSYNEQFF.

The V and J genes are TRBV19 and TRBJ1-5; tentative D call: TRBD1 (6 bases). The V gene's germline CDR1 is LNHDA and CDR2 SQIVND (reference sequence). The CDR3 totals 15 residues. Trimming pared 4 bases from V and 2 bases from J, leaving 12 bases between. In DNA, the CDR3 is TGTGCCAGTAGTACGTCGAGACAGGGCAATCAGCCCCAGCATTTT. Translation gives CASSTSRQGNQPQHF.

The chain links TRBV28 to TRBJ2-7, with 7 bases lining up with TRBD1. Germline CDR1 is MDHEN and CDR2 is SYDVKM. With V trimmed by 5 bases and J by 7 bases, 5 bases remained unmatched. The CDR3 loop spans 12 amino acids. The CDR3 sequence: CASSGGQQEQYF. The CDR3 bases are TGTGCCAGCAGTGGGGGACAGCAAGAGCAGTACTTC.

The chain couples TRBV5-1 to TRBJ2-7; possible D gene TRBD1, 8 bases. V lost 7 bases and J 1 base, leaving 15 bases between the germline ends. CDR1 is SGHRS, CDR2 YFSETQ, per germline. This CDR3 contains 14 residues. CDR3 protein: CASSTGGVSYEQYF. The CDR3 DNA is TGCGCCAGCTCAACAGGGGGGGTATCCTACGAGCAGTACTTC.

This clone was counted a few times. This rearrangement joins TRBV7-9 to TRBJ1-1, with a possible D match to TRBD1 (6 bases). The CDR3 covers 14 residues. Germline assignment: CDR1 SEHNR and CDR2 FQNEAQ (reference sequence). V gave up 6 bases and J gave up 7 bases, with 18 bases separating them. The CDR3 is CASSNSGAGDEAFF. For the CDR3, the DNA is TGTGCCAGCAGTAATTCAGGGGCAGGGGATGAAGCTTTCTTT.

This chain's CDR3 is CASSFVGDTQYF. Written as DNA, the CDR3 is TGTGCCAGCAGCTTCGTTGGGGATACGCAGTATTTT. V and J are TRBV7-2 and TRBJ2-3, with D unclear. The V gene lost 3 bases and the J gene lost 6 bases, with 7 bases spanning the gap. This CDR3 region has 12 residues. The germline V gene has CDR1 SGHTA and CDR2 FQGNSA.